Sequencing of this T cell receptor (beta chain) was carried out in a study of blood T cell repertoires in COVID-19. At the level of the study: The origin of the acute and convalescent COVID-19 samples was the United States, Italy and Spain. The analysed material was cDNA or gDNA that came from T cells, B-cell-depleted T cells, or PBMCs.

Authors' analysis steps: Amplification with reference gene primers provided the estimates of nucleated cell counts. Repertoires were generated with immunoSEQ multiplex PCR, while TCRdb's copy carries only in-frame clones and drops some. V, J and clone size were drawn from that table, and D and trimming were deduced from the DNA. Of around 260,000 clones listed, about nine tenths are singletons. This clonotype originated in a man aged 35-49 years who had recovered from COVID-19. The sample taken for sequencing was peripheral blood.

The CDR3 bases are TGTGCCAGCAGTTCACCGGGACAGTTATATGGCTACACCTTC. Its protein is CASSSPGQLYGYTF. The chain couples TRBV6-2 or TRBV6-3 to TRBJ1-2; 7 nucleotides agree with TRBD1. In germline, CDR1 is MNHEY, CDR2 SVGEGT. V lost 4 bases, J lost 5 bases, and 7 bases stayed unmatched. The CDR3 has 14 residues.